A single sample is the source of the 4 T cell receptor beta chains below, sequenced in a study of blood T cells in healthy people across ages. With a J-beta primer mix and a sample-barcoded 5' primer, a second PCR ran about 6 to 11 cycles. TCRdb redid the calling of the 5' RACE reads with MiXCR, one entry per CDR3 protein. The data show about 810,000 distinct CDR3 sequences, with approximately 35% seen just once and around 13% held by the top ten. The sample comprised blood. The receptors here all came from a man aged 18-30 years in good health.

This clonotype occurred a few times. The chain links TRBV25-1 to TRBJ2-5; D is perhaps TRBD2 (6 bases). This CDR3 is 15 amino acids long. Looked up from germline, CDR1 is MGHDK and CDR2 is SYGVNS. The CDR3 DNA is TGTCCCCGGAACCCCTCCGGGAGAAATCAAGAGACCCAGTACTTC. Residues: CPRNPSGRNQETQYF.

The V and J genes are TRBV12-3 or TRBV12-4 and TRBJ1-5; D possibly corresponds to TRBD1 (5 bases). Trimming removed 7 bases at V and 9 bases at J, with 13 bases between. The CDR3 covers 12 residues. The CDR3 DNA sequence: TGTGCCAGCAAAAGGGGCCAATGGCCCCAGCATTTT. It encodes CASKRGQWPQHF.

The V call is TRBV9, the J call TRBJ1-3; TRBD1 matches at 7 bases. Germline V gene lookup returns CDR1 SGDLS and CDR2 YYNGEE. The CDR3 spans 15 residues. V lost 2 bases, J lost 0 bases, and 2 bases stayed unmatched. In DNA form, the CDR3 reads TGTGCCAGCAGCGTTGGGACAGCCTCTGGAAACACCATATATTTT. It specifies CASSVGTASGNTIYF. The entire variable domain, with the rest obtained from reference TRBV9 and TRBJ1-3, is as follows: DSGVTQTPKHLITATGQRVTLRCSPRSGDLSVYWYQQSLDQGLQFLIQYYNGEERAKGNILERFSAQQFPDLHSELNLSSLELGDSALYFCASSVGTASGNTIYFGEGSWLTVV.

The rearrangement joins TRBV6-1 to TRBJ2-7; D remains ambiguous. Germline loops: CDR1 MNHNS, CDR2 SASEGT. Trimming pared 7 bases from V and 3 bases from J, leaving 13 bases between. The CDR3 extends over 13 amino acids. The CDR3: CASTGSASYEQYF. The CDR3, as DNA: TGTGCCAGCACCGGGTCGGCGAGCTACGAGCAGTACTTC.